Listed below are T cell receptor beta chains from one sample, sequenced in a study of blood T cell repertoires in COVID-19. TCRdb's copy holds only in-frame clones and misses some; the assay was immunoSEQ multiplex PCR. This sample has 300,000 to 400,000 clones; around nine tenths occur once, and the top ten carry approximately 1.2%. Sequences were obtained from PBMCs or T cells enriched from blood (not recorded which). Receptors originate from a woman between 18 and 29 years old who had recovered from COVID-19. Both conserved end residues are part of each CDR3.

CASSHDTEAFF	TRBV3-1/TRBV3-2
CASSSLAGGPGELFF	TRBV7-3
CASSLFYLGAHEQYF	TRBV27
CAIGRGSDTEAFF	TRBV10-3
CASSLDSTYEQYF	TRBV28
CASSFEVGNTIYF	TRBV11-1
CASSQVYGQFYEQYF	TRBV3-1/TRBV3-2
CATLKDYVNTEAFF	TRBV15
CASNPGTGGAGYGYTF	TRBV5-1
CASSSLRGTSNNSPLHF	TRBV9
CASSEGLNSGGSYNEQFF	TRBV9
CASSQEVGVYGYTF	TRBV4-1
CSASPQGNYGYTF	TRBV20-1
CASSFNGQGQFF	TRBV7-3
CASRPARAEAFF	TRBV19
CASSSGRDRGTDTQYF	TRBV5-1
CASSQDAPPGLEETQYF	TRBV4-1
CASSGTGPGLYNSPLHF	TRBV5-1
CASSLTGPEANTGELFF	TRBV7-2
CASSRQGEETQYF	TRBV23-1
CASSAMVAGVETQYF	TRBV7-7
CASSGRGDLYEQYF	TRBV19
CASSPTGGNTEAFF	TRBV18
CASSAGQGYGYTF	TRBV5-1
CASSPGTLYSPLHF	TRBV7-9
CASSQTGGFAEAFF	TRBV5-8
CASSGPTGVFGYTF	TRBV2
CASSAAWDSGNQETQYF	TRBV5-1
CASSLVGGGGEKLFF	TRBV7-8
CASSFPTGGRVENTGELFF	TRBV5-5
CASSLRGAGAEQYF	TRBV5-1
CAISERQENTEAFF	TRBV10-3
CASSTIGTGDGYTF	TRBV27
CASSLGLAGATGELFF	TRBV5-6
CASSHGTNTDTQYF	TRBV11-3
CASSRKGGGPEDTEAFF	TRBV5-1
CASSASGRGSTDTQYF	TRBV7-3
CASSETGFLLQEQYF	TRBV9
CASSDSNRETTNEKLFF	TRBV6-4
CASSWGQGAGTEAFF	TRBV5-5
CASSLGGQKVYGYTF	TRBV7-2
CASSGMGGDQPQHF	TRBV7-9
CASSPRGTGEPQHF	TRBV6-5
CAWSVRTGDEQFF	TRBV30
CASSEDRNSNQPQHF	TRBV2
CASSLRGPGGNGADTQYF	TRBV7-2
CASSGTTNTGELFF	TRBV9